This entry lists 9 T cell receptor beta chains sequenced from one sample in a study of T cells in Graves' hyperthyroidism and ophthalmopathy. RNA transcripts gave rise to amplified TCR beta CDR3 regions. When the TCR CDR3 underwent first-round RT-PCR, the HTBI primer set was used. TCRdb itself ran the multiplex PCR reads through MiXCR, one entry per CDR3 protein. This table has 300,000 to 450,000 distinct CDR3 sequences, just under 25% appearing once. The sequenced sample consisted of blood. Receptors were obtained from a man aged 45-65 years with Graves' hyperthyroidism.

Concerning this clonotype itself: A much larger clonotype is one base distant, so this may be a read error. This chain joins TRBV11-1 and TRBJ2-5; maybe TRBD2 (6 bases). This CDR3 spans 15 amino acids. Germline loops: CDR1 SGHAT, CDR2 FQDESV (reference sequence). CDR3 residues: CASSAGTAYQEIQYF. In DNA form, the CDR3 reads TGTGCCAGCAGCGCAGGGACTGCCTACCAAGAGATCCAGTACTTC.

This clonotype was picked up many times. The CDR3 region has the DNA TGTGCCAGCAGTGAGGGGGGTCGCGGGGGCAATCAGCCCCAGCATTTT. Translating it yields CASSEGGRGGNQPQHF. The rearrangement links TRBV12-3 or TRBV12-4 to TRBJ1-5; TRBD1 is a possible D gene (6 bases). CDR3 size: 16 residues. V was clipped by 5 bases and J by 2 bases, with 16 bases between them.

This chain connects TRBV24-1 to TRBJ2-5; D is possibly TRBD2 (7 bases). This CDR3 comprises 16 residues. Trimming took off 0 bases at V and 4 bases at J, with 14 bases between the two ends. The V gene's germline CDR1 is KGHDR and CDR2 SFDVKD. CDR3 in DNA: TGTGCCACCAGTGATTTGCATCAGGGGAGGGGAGAGACCCAGTACTTC. This encodes CATSDLHQGRGETQYF.

This clonotype was seen repeatedly, ten times or more. The rearrangement links TRBV19 to TRBJ2-1; 8 nucleotides line up with TRBD2. There are 16 residues in the CDR3. V lost 5 bases, J lost 2 bases, and 8 bases stayed unmatched. The germline CDR1 and CDR2 sequences are LNHDA and SQIVND (reference sequence). The DNA of the CDR3 is TGTGCCAGTAGTCCAGAGCGGGAGAGGACCTACAATGAGCAGTTCTTC. Encoded protein: CASSPERERTYNEQFF.

The table lists this clonotype with many counts. The genes are TRBV2 and TRBJ2-7; 8 positions match TRBD2. Per the germline V gene, CDR1 is SNHLY and CDR2 is FYNNEI. The CDR3 covers 14 residues. Trimming cost V 6 bases and J 2 bases; bases outside gene matches: 6. CDR3 DNA: TGTGCCAGCAGAGTAGCGGGAACGCCCTACGAGCAGTACTTC. Amino acids: CASRVAGTPYEQYF.

As regards this clonotype: It may be a read error: a sequence one base away is much more abundant. The CDR3 nucleotides are TGTGCCAGCAGTTTCGGGACAGTGAACACTGAAACTTTCTTT. It yields the protein CASSFGTVNTETFF. The chain uses TRBV12-3 or TRBV12-4 and TRBJ1-1; 7 nucleotides agree with TRBD1. CDR3 size: 14 residues.

This clonotype was counted a few times. The chain recombines TRBV15 with TRBJ2-7, with D perhaps matching TRBD2 (7 bases). The V end was cut by 3 bases, the J end by 0 bases, with 9 bases between. Germline V gene sequence: CDR1 LNHNV, CDR2 YYDKDF (reference sequence). CDR3 length: 14 residues. This CDR3 reads CATSRGGGSYEQYF. The CDR3, as DNA: TGTGCCACCAGCAGGGGAGGGGGCTCCTACGAGCAGTACTTC.

This clonotype was observed a few times. One end of the junction varies from germline; a read error may be responsible. The J gene is TRBJ2-7, the V gene TRBV5-1; 9 nucleotides agree with TRBD2. CDR3 length: 14 amino acids. Germline-derived CDR1 and CDR2 are SGHRS and YFSETQ. CDR3 protein: CASTLAGDSYEQYF. DNA of the CDR3: TGTGCCAGCACCTTAGCGGGAGACTCCTACGAGCAGTACTTC.

The chain has TRBV3-1 and TRBJ2-7; the D gene could be TRBD1 or TRBD2 (5 bases each). The V gene's germline CDR1 is LGHDT and CDR2 YNNKEL (reference sequence). V dropped 4 bases and J dropped 3 bases, with 16 bases sitting between them. There are 15 residues in the CDR3. The CDR3 sequence: CASSRQVGEIYEQYF. Written as DNA, the CDR3 is TGTGCCAGCAGCCGACAAGTGGGGGAAATCTACGAGCAGTACTTC.